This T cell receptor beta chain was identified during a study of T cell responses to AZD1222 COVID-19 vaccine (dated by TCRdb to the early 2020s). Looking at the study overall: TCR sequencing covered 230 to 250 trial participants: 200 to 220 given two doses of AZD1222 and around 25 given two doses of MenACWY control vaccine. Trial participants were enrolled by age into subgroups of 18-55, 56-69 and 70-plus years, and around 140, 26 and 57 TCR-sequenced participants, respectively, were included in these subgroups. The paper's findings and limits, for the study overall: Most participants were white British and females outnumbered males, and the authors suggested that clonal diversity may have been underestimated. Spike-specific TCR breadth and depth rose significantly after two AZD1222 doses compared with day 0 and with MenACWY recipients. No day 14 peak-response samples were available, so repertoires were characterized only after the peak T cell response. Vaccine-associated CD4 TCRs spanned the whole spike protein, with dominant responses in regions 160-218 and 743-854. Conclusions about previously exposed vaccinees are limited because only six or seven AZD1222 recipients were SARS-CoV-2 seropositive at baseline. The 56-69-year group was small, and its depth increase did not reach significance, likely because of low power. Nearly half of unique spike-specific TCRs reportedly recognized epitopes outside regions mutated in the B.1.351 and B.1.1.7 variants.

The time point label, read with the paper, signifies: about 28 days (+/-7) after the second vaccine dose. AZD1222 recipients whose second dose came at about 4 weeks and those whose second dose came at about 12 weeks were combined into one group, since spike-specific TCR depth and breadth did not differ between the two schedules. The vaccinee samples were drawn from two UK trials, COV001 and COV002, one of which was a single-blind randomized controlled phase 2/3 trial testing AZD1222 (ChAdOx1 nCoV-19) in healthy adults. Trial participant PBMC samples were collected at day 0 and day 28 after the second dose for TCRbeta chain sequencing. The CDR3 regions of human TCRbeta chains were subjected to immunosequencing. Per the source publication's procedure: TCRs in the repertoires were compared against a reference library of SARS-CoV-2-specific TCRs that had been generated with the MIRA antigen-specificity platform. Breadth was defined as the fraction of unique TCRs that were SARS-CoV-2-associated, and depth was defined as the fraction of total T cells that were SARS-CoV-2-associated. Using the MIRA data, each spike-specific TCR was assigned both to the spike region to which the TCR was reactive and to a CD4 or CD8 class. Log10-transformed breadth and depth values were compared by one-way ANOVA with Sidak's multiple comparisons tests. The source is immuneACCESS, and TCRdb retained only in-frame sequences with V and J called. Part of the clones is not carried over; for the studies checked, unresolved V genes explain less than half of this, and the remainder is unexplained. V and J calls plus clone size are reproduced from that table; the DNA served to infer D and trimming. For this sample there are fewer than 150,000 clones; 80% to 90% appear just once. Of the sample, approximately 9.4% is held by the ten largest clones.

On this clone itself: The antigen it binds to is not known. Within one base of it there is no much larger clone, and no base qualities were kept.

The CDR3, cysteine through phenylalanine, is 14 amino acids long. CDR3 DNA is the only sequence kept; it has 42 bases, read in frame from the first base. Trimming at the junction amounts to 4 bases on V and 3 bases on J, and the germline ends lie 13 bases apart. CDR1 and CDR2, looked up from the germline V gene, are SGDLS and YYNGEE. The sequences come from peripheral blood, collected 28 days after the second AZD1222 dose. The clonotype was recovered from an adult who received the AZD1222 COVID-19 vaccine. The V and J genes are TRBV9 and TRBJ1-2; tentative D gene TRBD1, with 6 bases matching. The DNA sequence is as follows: TGTGCCAGCAGCAAACGACAGGACCACTATGGCTACACCTTC. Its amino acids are CASSKRQDHYGYTF.